Sequencing of this TCR beta chain was carried out in a study of blood T cell repertoires in COVID-19. The length of the CDR3 is 14 residues. V lost 2 bases and J 2 bases, leaving 10 bases between the germline ends. Germline CDR1 and CDR2: SEHNR and FQNEAQ (reference sequence). The method was immunoSEQ multiplex PCR; TCRdb's version includes in-frame clones alone and lacks a portion of them. Counted here are about 120,000 clones, 80% to 90% occurring once; the ten biggest clones make up less than 5.5%. The gene calls are TRBV7-9 and TRBJ2-7; D might be TRBD1 (6 bases). What was sequenced was peripheral blood. The TCR comes from a man in his sixties with COVID-19, enrolled during active disease. CDR3 region: CASSLQGLTYEQYF. CDR3 DNA sequence: TGTGCCAGCAGCTTACAGGGGTTAACCTACGAGCAGTACTTC.